What follows are 18 T cell receptor beta chains derived from one specimen sequenced in a study of human CD8 memory T cell subsets. Researchers made TCR beta libraries via UMI-labeled 5' RACE. TCRdb re-called the 5' RACE reads; every CDR3 protein appears as one record, without DNA. The clone table shows 7,500 to 8,500 distinct CDR3 sequences, with the ten largest holding around a quarter. Sequenced: CD8+ T cells from PBMCs. These TCRs come from a human donor in good health.

The rearrangement links TRBV14 to TRBJ2-1; TCRdb returns TRBD2, unconfirmable since there is no DNA. CDR3 length: 16 amino acids. Germline CDR1 is SGHDN and CDR2 is FVKESK. The CDR3 loop is CASSPGLAGGYNEQFF.

The chain uses TRBV28 and TRBJ2-1; TCRdb's D gene call, TRBD2, goes unchecked for lack of DNA. The CDR3 spans 16 residues. Germline lookup yields CDR1 MDHEN and CDR2 SYDVKM. The CDR3 loop reads CASSLSKGRAYNEQFF.

The genes are TRBV7-9 and TRBJ2-1; the TRBD1 assignment by TCRdb is unverifiable without DNA. CDR1 and CDR2 (germline): SEHNR, FQNEAQ (reference sequence). The CDR3 runs 16 residues. The CDR3 sequence is CASSLWAGESYIEQFF. Full variable domain (rest looked up from reference TRBV7-9 and TRBJ2-1): DTGVSQNPRHKITKRGQNVTFRCDPISEHNRLYWYRQTLGQGPEFLTYFQNEAQLEKSRLLSDRFSAERPKGSFSTLEIQRTEQGDSAMYLCASSLWAGESYIEQFFGPGTRLTVL.

The genes are TRBV19 and TRBJ1-1. Germline CDR1 LNHDA, CDR2 SQIVND (reference sequence). The CDR3 sequence is 13 residues long. The CDR3 protein is CASSRYGDTEAFF.

The V and J genes are TRBV6-2 or TRBV6-3 and TRBJ2-1; the TCRdb D gene call, TRBD1, has no DNA to confirm it. Per germline, CDR1 MNHEY and CDR2 SVGEGT. The CDR3 covers 15 residues. The CDR3 is CASSQPTTLNNEQFF.

The V call is TRBV5-1, the J call TRBJ2-2; as DNA is missing, the TRBD1 call by TCRdb cannot be tested. Germline V gene lookup returns CDR1 SGHRS and CDR2 YFSETQ. This CDR3 has 14 amino acids. The CDR3 here is CASRGDRNTGELFF. Together with reference TRBV5-1 and TRBJ2-2, the CDR3 gives the full variable domain: KAGVTQTPRYLIKTRGQQVTLSCSPISGHRSVSWYQQTPGQGLQFLFEYFSETQRNKGNFPGRFSGRQFSNSRSEMNVSTLELGDSALYLCASRGDRNTGELFFGEGSRLTVL.

The chain joins TRBV7-9 to TRBJ1-1. This CDR3 is 15 amino acids long. Germline-derived CDR1 and CDR2 are SEHNR and FQNEAQ (reference sequence). The chain's CDR3 is CASSPPEVLNTEAFF.

The CDR3 sequence is CASSFRDSPLHF. The chain links TRBV5-6 to TRBJ1-6; with no DNA, the TCRdb D assignment of TRBD1 cannot be verified. The length of the CDR3 is 12 residues. The germline V gene encodes CDR1 SGHDT and CDR2 YYEEEE.

This sequence joins TRBV20-1 and TRBJ2-1; as DNA is missing, the TRBD1 call by TCRdb cannot be tested. The V gene's germline CDR1 is DFQATT and CDR2 SNEGSKA (reference sequence). The CDR3 length is 14 residues. CDR3 in amino acids: CSASRDIEYNEQFF.

J is TRBJ2-1 and V is TRBV9. This CDR3 comprises 12 residues. Germline CDR1 SGDLS, CDR2 YYNGEE. CDR3 loop: CASSVSDNEQFF.

The chain employs TRBV6-1 and TRBJ2-7; TCRdb outputs TRBD1, but without DNA this stays unchecked. This CDR3 comprises 16 residues. Germline assignment: CDR1 MNHNS and CDR2 SASEGT. CDR3 in amino acids: CASSPNDRALSYEQYF.

V usage is TRBV6-2 or TRBV6-3 and J usage is TRBJ2-1; TCRdb's assignment of TRBD1 cannot be checked, as there is no DNA. This CDR3 has 17 residues. Germline V CDR1 and CDR2: MNHEY, SVGEGT. CDR3 sequence: CASSSSSGGGLYNEQFF.

This rearrangement joins TRBV11-2 to TRBJ2-3. Germline V gene sequence: CDR1 SGHAT, CDR2 FQNNGV. This CDR3 is 12 amino acids long. CDR3 in amino acids: CASSSLQDTQYF.

This clonotype shows up as medium-sized by frequency. The genes are TRBV28 and TRBJ1-5; TCRdb indicates TRBD1, and absent DNA this call remains unverified. In germline, CDR1 is MDHEN, CDR2 SYDVKM. The CDR3 sequence is 19 residues long. The CDR3 region is CASSLSYRVFYHGGPFRHF.

The chain carries TRBV4-1 and TRBJ1-2; TCRdb indicates TRBD1, and absent DNA this call remains unverified. Germline V gene data show CDR1 as MGHRA and CDR2 as YSYEKL. The CDR3 has 15 residues. The CDR3 here is CASSPQDRAGWGYTF.

This clonotype is medium-sized by frequency. V gene TRBV20-1 combines with J gene TRBJ2-7. The CDR3 runs 13 residues. Germline loops: CDR1 DFQATT, CDR2 SNEGSKA (reference sequence). The CDR3 region is CSARDRMTYEQYF.

The chain employs TRBV4-1 and TRBJ2-1. This CDR3 has 14 amino acids. Germline CDR1 is MGHRA and CDR2 is YSYEKL. The CDR3 is CASSQAERYNEQFF.

The gene calls are TRBV7-8 and TRBJ1-2; TCRdb's assignment of TRBD1 cannot be checked, as there is no DNA. The CDR3 has 17 residues. Germline V gives CDR1 SGHVS, CDR2 FQNEAQ. CDR3 loop: CASSDNLQYRGVDGYTF.